This section outlines one T cell receptor (beta chain) sequence together with its context. This specimen belongs to a study of cytomegalovirus exposure and HLA in healthy donors. Amplification used 60 Vbeta primers and 13 Jbeta primers. This table comes from immunoSEQ multiplex PCR, and its TCRdb copy is limited to in-frame clones, with some not included. Seen here are 65,000 or so clones, 60% to 80% observed once, and the top ten hold around 2.8%. V lost 0 bases to trimming and J lost 1 base; unmatched junction nucleotides: 2. Germline assignment: CDR1 MNHNY and CDR2 SVGAGI (reference sequence). The CDR3 runs to 16 residues.

Specimen: PBMCs. J is TRBJ2-2 and V is TRBV6-6; 7 bases are a match to TRBD1. The receptor's source is a young man in good health and CMV-seronegative. The CDR3 is CASSYSRQGNTGELFF. CDR3 nucleotide sequence: TGTGCCAGCAGTTACTCGCGACAGGGGAACACCGGGGAGCTGTTTTTT.